This is a list of T cell receptor beta chains from one sample in a study of identifying expanded T cells in peripheral blood. Produced via immunoSEQ multiplex PCR; TCRdb's table is partial and in-frame only. Of about 98,000 clones listed, about 91% are singletons. The sequencing input was blood. These receptor sequences come from a person aged 18 to 75 in good health. CDR3s include the opening cysteine and the closing phenylalanine or tryptophan. D genes are given only for firm matches. Some rows mark clone size as missing; the rest say once, few, many or name a class of expanded clone.

j_call clone_size v_call d_call cdr3_aa cdr3_nt
TRBJ2-5 - TRBV28 TRBD2 CASRGISGRVLRGSAETQYF TGTGCCAGCAGGGGGATCAGCGGGAGAGTCTTGCGGGGGTCAGCGGAGACCCAGTACTTC
TRBJ2-1 - TRBV7-9 - CASSLGVFGDEQFF TGTGCCAGCAGTCTAGGTGTTTTCGGCGATGAGCAGTTCTTC
TRBJ2-1 - TRBV2 TRBD1 CASSEAPGQGGPNSYNEQFF TGTGCCAGCAGTGAAGCGCCCGGACAGGGTGGGCCCAATTCCTACAATGAGCAGTTCTTC
TRBJ2-2 once TRBV7-3 - CASSHGGQNTGELFF TGTGCCAGCAGTCATGGGGGACAGAACACCGGGGAGCTGTTTTTT
TRBJ1-4 - TRBV7-6 - CASSVNSATNEKLFF TGTGCCAGCAGCGTAAACAGTGCAACTAATGAAAAACTGTTTTTT
TRBJ1-6 - TRBV7-2 - CASSFWGPTYNSPLHF TGTGCCAGCAGCTTCTGGGGGCCGACCTATAATTCACCCCTCCACTTT
TRBJ1-1 once TRBV5-1 TRBD1 CAGRTGEENTEAFF TGCGCCGGCAGGACAGGGGAGGAGAACACTGAAGCTTTCTTT
TRBJ1-2 - TRBV28 TRBD1 CASRETGLLYGYTF TGTGCCAGCAGGGAGACAGGGCTTCTCTATGGCTACACCTTC
TRBJ2-2 once TRBV7-9 - CASSLAGASGELFF TGTGCCAGCAGCTTAGCGGGGGCTTCCGGGGAGCTGTTTTTT
TRBJ1-1 - TRBV10-3 - CAISESGGAEAFF TGTGCCATCAGTGAGTCTGGAGGGGCAGAAGCTTTCTTT
TRBJ2-6 few TRBV19 - CASCTGPGANVLTF TGTGCCAGCTGTACAGGGCCTGGGGCCAACGTCCTGACTTTC
TRBJ2-7 few TRBV27 - CASTTLGAALNEQYF TGTGCCAGCACCACCTTGGGGGCCGCTTTGAACGAGCAGTACTTC
TRBJ2-7 - TRBV4-1 - CASSQAAGAYEQYF TGCGCCAGCAGCCAAGCAGCCGGAGCCTACGAGCAGTACTTC
TRBJ2-2 - TRBV4-1 TRBD2 CASSQEGLAGNTGELFF TGCGCCAGCAGCCAAGAGGGACTAGCGGGGAACACCGGGGAGCTGTTTTTT
TRBJ2-2 once TRBV29-1 - CSVVGGFTGELFF TGCAGCGTTGTTGGGGGTTTCACCGGGGAGCTGTTTTTT
TRBJ1-1 large TRBV29-1 - CSVADSRYTEAFF TGCAGCGTGGCTGACAGTAGGTACACTGAAGCTTTCTTT
TRBJ2-1 - TRBV5-1 - CASSSGSAGVQFF TGCGCCAGCAGCTCCGGATCCGCCGGGGTGCAGTTCTTC
TRBJ1-5 - TRBV7-8 - CASSLEGQLFSNQPQHF TGTGCCAGCAGCTTAGAAGGACAGCTTTTTAGCAATCAGCCCCAGCATTTT
TRBJ2-1 - TRBV6-5 - CASSYSGGGREQFF TGTGCCAGCAGTTACTCGGGCGGGGGCAGGGAGCAGTTCTTC
TRBJ1-5 few TRBV7-9 - CASSSTGANQPQHF TGTGCCAGCAGCTCCACGGGCGCCAATCAGCCCCAGCATTTT
TRBJ1-2 once TRBV7-2 - CASSPGTAANYGYTF TGTGCCAGCAGCCCTGGGACGGCCGCTAACTATGGCTACACCTTC
TRBJ2-3 - TRBV6-1 - CASSEVSAARDTQYF TGTGCCAGCAGTGAAGTGAGCGCTGCCCGGGATACGCAGTATTTT
TRBJ1-2 - TRBV7-2 - CASSATDYGYTF TGTGCCAGCAGCGCGACAGACTATGGCTACACCTTC
TRBJ1-1 - TRBV7-9 - CASSLDGAGLNTEAFF TGTGCCAGCAGCCTAGACGGGGCGGGTCTGAACACTGAAGCTTTCTTT
TRBJ1-1 - TRBV5-1 - CASSWGANTEAFF TGCGCCAGCAGCTGGGGGGCGAACACTGAAGCTTTCTTT
TRBJ1-5 - TRBV28 TRBD1 CASSLSPGQGIQPQHF TGTGCCAGCAGTTTATCCCCCGGACAGGGGATTCAGCCCCAGCATTTT
TRBJ2-7 - TRBV25-1 - CASSDRSLPRAHEQYF TGTGCCAGCAGTGACAGATCACTTCCGAGGGCCCACGAGCAGTACTTC
TRBJ1-2 once TRBV11-2 - CASSSRLLLYGYTF TGTGCCAGCAGCTCCCGGCTGTTACTCTATGGCTACACCTTC
TRBJ2-7 - TRBV13 - CASSLPGSYEQYF TGTGCCAGCAGCTTACCAGGCTCCTACGAGCAGTACTTC